The 16 T cell receptor beta chains given below trace back to one sample, sequenced in a study of cytomegalovirus exposure and HLA in healthy donors. The table came from immunoSEQ multiplex PCR; TCRdb's copy has only in-frame clones and leaves some out. The sample has 260,000 or so clones, 85% to 90% seen once; the top ten hold about 0.9%. The sample comprised PBMCs. The receptors stem from a woman aged 18-30 years in good health and CMV-seronegative.

The chain employs TRBV27 and TRBJ1-2; tentative D call: TRBD1 (5 bases). The V and J ends lost 8 bases and 2 bases respectively, with 15 bases between them. Germline lookup yields CDR1 MNHEY and CDR2 SMNVEV (reference sequence). The CDR3 consists of 14 residues. The CDR3 loop is CASWNRRLNYGYTF. The CDR3 coding sequence is TGTGCCAGCTGGAACAGGAGACTCAACTATGGCTACACCTTC.

The V gene is TRBV7-3, the J gene TRBJ2-1, with D possibly being TRBD2 (5 bases). The CDR3 extends over 13 amino acids. Looked up from germline, CDR1 is SGHTA and CDR2 is FQGTGA. With 3 bases removed from V and 8 bases from J, the gap between germline ends came to 11 bases. Here the CDR3 reads CASSFRARDEQFF. The CDR3 DNA sequence: TGTGCCAGCAGCTTCCGGGCGCGGGATGAGCAGTTCTTC.

The chain has TRBV7-6 and TRBJ2-3; possible D gene TRBD2, 6 bases. Germline V gene lookup returns CDR1 SGHVS and CDR2 FNYEAQ. The CDR3 covers 17 residues. The V end lost 5 bases, the J end lost 6 bases, and 24 bases lay between the germline ends. The CDR3 DNA is TGTGCCAGCAGCCTCTGGGGTGGGGGGATAATAGGGGATACGCAGTATTTT. It codes for CASSLWGGGIIGDTQYF.

This clone was found a few times. This sequence joins TRBV19 and TRBJ1-4; 7 positions match TRBD1. CDR3 size: 15 residues. V was clipped by 5 bases and J by 5 bases; unmatched bases: 8. Germline V gives CDR1 LNHDA, CDR2 SQIVND (reference sequence). The CDR3 loop reads CASSPRDSRNEKLFF. In DNA, the CDR3 is TGTGCCAGTAGTCCGCGGGACAGTAGAAATGAAAAACTGTTTTTT.

The table lists this clone with a count of one. This chain joins TRBV28 and TRBJ2-3; D gene unclear. With 6 bases removed from V and 6 bases from J, the gap between germline ends came to 10 bases. This CDR3 comprises 12 residues. CDR1 and CDR2 from the germline V gene are MDHEN and SYDVKM. The CDR3 loop reads CASSQETDTQYF. The DNA for the CDR3 is TGTGCCAGCAGCCAGGAAACCGATACGCAGTATTTT.

This rearrangement joins TRBV27 to TRBJ1-2; D gene uncertain. This CDR3 region has 14 residues. The V and J ends lost 6 bases and 4 bases respectively, with 15 bases between them. From germline, CDR1 is MNHEY and CDR2 SMNVEV (reference sequence). The CDR3 region is CASRAREVGYGYTF. CDR3 sequence (DNA): TGTGCCAGCAGAGCCCGGGAGGTGGGCTATGGCTACACCTTC.

The J gene is TRBJ2-5, the V gene TRBV7-9; tentatively, D is TRBD1 (6 bases). Per the germline V gene, CDR1 is SEHNR and CDR2 is FQNEAQ (reference sequence). V was clipped by 1 base and J by 2 bases, with 11 bases between them. CDR3 length: 15 amino acids. Here the CDR3 reads CASSLGGTPQETQYF. The DNA of the CDR3 is TGTGCCAGCAGCTTAGGAGGGACACCGCAAGAGACCCAGTACTTC.

This clone was detected once. J is TRBJ1-5 and V is TRBV28; unclear D gene. Per the germline V gene, CDR1 is MDHEN and CDR2 is SYDVKM. CDR3 length: 13 amino acids. The V end lost 2 bases, the J end lost 3 bases, and 5 bases lay between the germline ends. In nucleotides, the CDR3 is TGTGCCAGCAGTTTAAACAACAATCAGCCCCAGCATTTT. Its protein is CASSLNNNQPQHF.

This chain links TRBV27 with TRBJ2-5, with a weak D call TRBD1 (5 bases). CDR3 size: 14 residues. The V and J ends lost 6 bases and 4 bases respectively, with 15 bases between them. Looked up from germline, CDR1 is MNHEY and CDR2 is SMNVEV (reference sequence). This chain's CDR3 is CASSPRVQGETQYF. CDR3 sequence (DNA): TGTGCCAGCAGCCCTCGGGTGCAGGGAGAGACCCAGTACTTC.

The gene calls are TRBV28 and TRBJ1-1; 10 nucleotides line up with TRBD1. CDR1 MDHEN and CDR2 SYDVKM come from the germline V gene. J gave up 11 bases and V 8 bases, and 14 bases lay outside the gene matches. This CDR3 is built from 14 residues. CDR3 in DNA: TGTGCCAGCGAAGAGGGGACAGGGGCGATAAGGGCTTTCTTT. This sequence encodes CASEEGTGAIRAFF. Full variable domain (rest looked up from reference TRBV28 and TRBJ1-1): DVKVTQSSRYLVKRTGEKVFLECVQDMDHENMFWYRQDPGLGLRLIYFSYDVKMKEKGDIPEGYSVSREKKERFSLILESASTNQTSMYLCASEEGTGAIRAFFGQGTRLTVV.

This chain uses TRBV2 with TRBJ1-1; possible D gene TRBD1, 6 bases. The CDR3 runs to 13 residues. Germline assignment: CDR1 SNHLY and CDR2 FYNNEI. Trimming cost V 8 bases and J 0 bases, with 10 bases left between them. The CDR3 protein is CASGTGMNTEAFF. The CDR3 DNA follows: TGTGCCAGCGGTACAGGGATGAACACTGAAGCTTTCTTT.

V is TRBV10-3 and J is TRBJ2-7; D gene uncertain. Germline V CDR1 and CDR2: ENHRY, SYGVKD. V was shortened by 3 bases and J by 1 base, with 10 bases between the two germline ends. The CDR3 is 14 residues long. CDR3 in DNA: TGTGCCATCAGTGACTCCTCAGGTTCCTACGAGCAGTACTTC. This encodes CAISDSSGSYEQYF.

The V call is TRBV4-1, the J call TRBJ2-1; TRBD1 agrees at 11 bases. Germline V gene lookup returns CDR1 MGHRA and CDR2 YSYEKL. This CDR3 is 21 amino acids long. Trimming removed 1 base from V and 4 bases from J; junction bases left unmatched: 18. DNA for the CDR3: TGCGCCAGCAGCCAAGTAGTGTCACAGACGGACAGGGGGCGCAGGTACAATGAGCAGTTCTTC. Its protein product is CASSQVVSQTDRGRRYNEQFF.

The rearrangement joins TRBV30 to TRBJ2-7; a possible D gene is TRBD1 (7 bases). Germline loops: CDR1 GTSNPN, CDR2 SVGIG (reference sequence). V lost 5 bases to trimming and J lost 2 bases, with 13 bases between them. CDR3 size: 13 residues. In DNA, the CDR3 is TGTGCCTGGGCCGGAGGGGGCACCTACGAGCAGTACTTC. Translation: CAWAGGGTYEQYF.

The chain links TRBV5-1 to TRBJ2-2, with 12 bases lining up with TRBD2. V dropped 4 bases and J dropped 9; count of bases not matched to a gene: 19. The CDR3 sequence is 19 residues long. Germline V gene data show CDR1 as SGHRS and CDR2 as YFSETQ. The CDR3 here is CASSIGLAGSLPSPRELFF. CDR3 DNA sequence: TGCGCCAGCAGCATAGGACTAGCGGGGAGCCTACCCTCACCCAGGGAGCTGTTTTTT.

The genes are TRBV7-6 and TRBJ2-5, with D perhaps TRBD1 (6 bases). Germline values: CDR1 SGHVS, CDR2 FNYEAQ. With 4 bases removed from V and 5 bases from J, the gap between germline ends came to 17 bases. The CDR3 sequence is 15 residues long. This chain's CDR3 is CASSSSPTGWETQYF. The DNA for the CDR3 is TGTGCCAGCAGCTCAAGCCCCACAGGGTGGGAGACCCAGTACTTC.